This T cell receptor beta chain was sequenced for a study of shared clonotypes between healthy human individuals. On the study more broadly: Three CD4 naive, three CD4 memory, two CD8 naive and one CD8 memory plate were used per donor.

Each donor was a Caucasian adult residing in Nashville, Tennessee. The CDR3 is 13 amino acids. Trimming shortened V by 5 bases and J by 0 bases, and 8 bases separated the two germline ends. Per the germline V gene, CDR1 is SGHTA and CDR2 is FQGTGA. Ten or more counts support this clone. Its antigen is unknown. The study's findings and limits: Of the naive CD4 clonotypes, roughly 5.2% were shared across four donors.

The assay used deep level. Repertoires were generated with immunoSEQ multiplex PCR, while TCRdb's copy carries only in-frame clones and drops some. The data show about 340,000 clones, with about 73% seen just once and over 9.5% held by the top ten. V and J are TRBV7-3 and TRBJ2-7; the D is unclear. Material: memory CD4+ T cells sorted from blood. Subset specified: CD45RA-negative fraction. The sequence came from a man aged 25-40 years in good health. CDR3 sequence (DNA): TGTGCCAGCAGCCCGCAAGACTCCTACGAGCAGTACTTC. Amino acid sequence: CASSPQDSYEQYF. The complete variable domain, with remaining parts taken from reference TRBV7-3 and TRBJ2-7, reads GAGVSQTPSNKVTEKGKYVELRCDPISGHTALYWYRQSLGQGPEFLIYFQGTGAADDSGLPNDRFFAVRPEGSVSTLKIQRTERGDSAVYLCASSPQDSYEQYFGPGTRLTVT.